Listed here are 6 T cell receptor beta chains from one sample, sequenced in a study of T cell repertoires in cytomegalovirus infection. Their antigen targets remain unknown. One entry per CDR3 protein results from TCRdb running MiXCR on the reads. The repertoire holds hundreds of thousands of distinct CDR3 sequences, with 30% to 35% as singletons. This sample comprised cultured PBMCs, obtained from culture after CMV antigen stimulation. The receptors come from a human donor in good health (CMV status not recorded). Some clones in this sample may be carry-over from other donors' samples.

The chain joins TRBV7-9 to TRBJ2-1; D gene unclear. The V and J ends lost 4 bases and 6 bases respectively, with 7 bases between them. CDR1 is SEHNR, CDR2 FQNEAQ, per germline (reference sequence). There are 12 residues in the CDR3. The DNA of the CDR3 is TGTGCCAGCAGCTACGGCGCCAATGAGCAGTTCTTC. This gives the protein CASSYGANEQFF. The entire variable domain, with the rest obtained from reference TRBV7-9 and TRBJ2-1, is as follows: DTGVSQNPRHKITKRGQNVTFRCDPISEHNRLYWYRQTLGQGPEFLTYFQNEAQLEKSRLLSDRFSAERPKGSFSTLEIQRTEQGDSAMYLCASSYGANEQFFGPGTRLTVL.

Here the CDR3 DNA reads TGTGCCAGCAGCTTAAGCATGACAGGGGGCACCGGGGAGCTGTTTTTT. Its protein is CASSLSMTGGTGELFF. The chain links TRBV7-2 to TRBJ2-2; 9 bases map to TRBD1. Germline values: CDR1 SGHTA, CDR2 FQGNSA. The length of the CDR3 is 16 residues. V shed 2 bases and J 4 bases; nucleotides not matched to a gene: 5.

This clonotype has only a few counts. This chain joins TRBV7-2 and TRBJ2-7; 7 bases are shared with TRBD2. The CDR3 contains 16 residues. Trimming at V came to 1 base and at J to 0 bases, leaving 6 bases not matched to a gene. Germline lookup yields CDR1 SGHTA and CDR2 FQGNSA. The CDR3 reads CASSLDTSVSSYEQYV. The CDR3 DNA reads TGTGCCAGCAGCTTAGACACTAGCGTTAGCTCCTACGAGCAGTACGTC.

This clonotype was counted many times. This chain connects TRBV7-2 to TRBJ1-3, with 7 bases that match TRBD1. Germline CDR1 and CDR2: SGHTA and FQGNSA. This CDR3 contains 20 residues. V lost 1 base to trimming and J lost 0 bases; unmatched junction nucleotides: 15. The CDR3: CASSLGRQGRVISSGNTIYF. The CDR3 DNA sequence: TGTGCCAGCAGCTTAGGCCGACAGGGCCGTGTCATATCCTCTGGAAACACCATATATTTT.

This chain joins TRBV7-6 and TRBJ1-3; no definite D call. The CDR3 spans 14 residues. V shed 10 bases and J shed 0 bases, with 13 bases lying between them. Germline lookup yields CDR1 SGHVS and CDR2 FNYEAQ. The CDR3 DNA reads as TGTGCCATCAAGACGGACGGCTCTGGAAACACCATATATTTT. Its protein is CAIKTDGSGNTIYF.

This clonotype has only a few counts. The J gene is TRBJ2-3, the V gene TRBV7-3; D perhaps matches TRBD2 (5 bases). Germline V lookup: CDR1 SGHTA, CDR2 FQGTGA. Between the trimmed V and J ends, which lost 1 base and 4 bases, there was a span of 12 bases. The CDR3 has 15 amino acids. The CDR3 spells CASSLNAGGADTQYF. CDR3 DNA sequence: TGTGCCAGCAGCTTAAACGCGGGCGGTGCAGATACGCAGTATTTT.